Given below is one T cell receptor beta chain in context. It has no known antigen specificity. Base qualities were left out, and no much larger clone turns up one base away. Library prep was done by the immunoSEQ multiplex PCR assay. For the multiplex PCR, a mixture combining 60 forward primers for TCR Vbeta segments and 13 reverse primers for TCR Jbeta segments was used. A multiplex PCR assay on genomic DNA amplified the CDR3 region of rearranged TCR beta genes. Amplified TCR beta libraries were sequenced as 87-base-pair reads on the Illumina HiSeq System. In the original analysis: A later analysis counted around 72 million unique TCR beta chains across the 550 to 800 repertoires, and around 9.9 million of these chains were shared by at least two donors. To remove PCR and sequencing errors, raw reads were error-corrected and collapsed into unique sequences using a nearest-neighbor algorithm that merged closely related sequences. To assign V, D and J gene segments, CDR3 sequences were aligned to IMGT reference sequences. For a sequence to be retained, at least a six-nucleotide match to both a V gene segment and a J gene segment was required. Rearrangements were classified as productive when the CDR3 lacked stop codons and remained in frame with V and J, and all other rearrangements were classified as non-productive. CDR3 was defined according to IMGT convention as the region running from the second conserved V-encoded cysteine to the conserved J-encoded phenylalanine. Sequences without an unambiguous match to a single V gene segment were excluded from the earlier analysis of a few hundred of the donors. An earlier analysis of several hundred of the donors classified V segments as functional when productive rearrangements were above 56.7% and as segregating when the standard deviation between donors was above 5%. A statistical classification framework was developed to diagnose cytomegalovirus status using the catalog of TCR beta chain sequences. V and J gene assignment, in a later analysis, came from comparing TCR nucleotide sequences with IMGT/GENE-DB human TR gene sequences. Using the TCRdist pipeline, a later analysis assigned CDR3 sequences along with most-parsimonious VDJ recombination scenarios. In a later analysis, every TCR beta chain was defined by the combination of its CDR3 amino acid sequence and its V-gene family, and reads without a unique V-gene family were dropped. In a later analysis, fewer than 600 highly shared, low-generation-probability nucleotide sequences were removed to address suspected cross-contamination and a sequencing artifact. In a later analysis, a clonal expansion index was calculated for each public chain from normalized within-repertoire ranks of inferred template counts. In a later analysis, generation probabilities were computed with a VDJ recombination model fitted to out-of-frame rearrangements, and the resulting probabilities were checked against IGoR. Hypergeometric tests were used in a later analysis to score TCR-TCR, TCR-HLA and TCR-CMV co-occurrence, with a repertoire-size bias correction applied to the TCR pairs. To estimate false discovery rates, a later analysis permuted the HLA or CMV assignments 20 times. In a later analysis, co-occurring TCRs were grouped with DBSCAN, and TCRdist sequence similarity was added when clustering was performed within HLA-allele-positive subsets. Repertoires with fewer than 30,000 or more than 120,000 public chains, plus five repertoires with anomalous nucleotide sharing, were excluded from co-occurrence clustering. Imported from immuneACCESS, the table was reduced by TCRdb to in-frame sequences with V and J called. These copies leave out some clones; in studies compared against another copy, an unresolved V gene accounts for under half, and the cause of the remainder is not known. V and J calls and clone size are copied from that table; D and trimming were computed from the DNA. Across this sample there are 130,000 or so clones, with about 8.5% seen only once. The ten largest clones represent about 5.5% of the sample.

This sample was included in a study of cytomegalovirus exposure and HLA in healthy donors (dated by TCRdb to 2017 to 2019). About the study as a whole: An earlier analysis of under 600 of the donors reported approximately 290 Gb of sequence data and some 120 million unique TCR beta sequences from 150 million to 200 million T cells. Of the roughly 410 genotyped donors, more than 75% were placed in the genetic ancestry cluster associated with self-reported Caucasian donors. An early release covering roughly 640 HLA-typed donors comprised approximately 290 gigabases of sequencing data and around 80 million unique TCR sequences. A later analysis re-examined previously published TCR beta repertoires from about 670 donors and added high-resolution HLA genotyping to investigate patterns of TCR occurrence. Along with the approximately 620-subject first cohort, a separate validation cohort of over 90 different subjects was used. The T cell repertoires of some 670 subjects were profiled by immunosequencing and related to cytomegalovirus serostatus. About five DR-DQ haplotypes were treated as single units for association and clustering because of strong linkage in the cohort. HLA typing included class I and class II loci at four-digit resolution. All discovery cohort repertoires had been generated using a single sequencing platform. To predict cytomegalovirus infection status, the study brought together high-throughput TCR immunosequencing, statistical association of individual TCRs with disease status, and machine learning. The number of donors typed differed by locus, with roughly 620-630 for A, B, C, DRB1 and DQB1, roughly 520 for DQA1, about 610 for DPA1, and over 400 for DPB1. A later genetic analysis used genome-wide SNP genotypes for about 55% of the 666 donors, treating that subset as a discovery cohort. The later analysis used no new phenotypic data to find candidate immune exposures, relying instead on TCR beta sequences and their occurrence across donors. An earlier analysis of around 580 of the donors used high-throughput TCR beta sequencing to judge whether each TCR beta V gene segment behaved as functional or pseudogenic. Donor age, sex, ethnicity and CMV serostatus were compiled together with the repertoire data. The study was designed to test whether signatures of past pathogen exposure could be identified by cataloging public T cell receptors. Across 398 genotyped donors of the cohort, an average of about 240,000 unique TCR beta nucleotide sequences per donor were sequenced, and roughly a sixth of those sequences were non-productive. General findings and caveats noted by the study authors: According to a later analysis, TCR association rates differed among HLA loci, with DRB1 alleles showing the most associated TCRs and HLA-C alleles showing the fewest. According to a later analysis, most CMV-associated TCR beta chains appeared to be HLA-restricted, and the HLA associations seemed to be driven largely by CMV exposure. The presence/absence analyses assumed that sequencing depth was roughly uniform across donors, and that assumption may not be true. Because some donors lacked HLA typing at each locus, the association tests relied only on the typed subset. CMV serostatus was the only immune exposure information available for the cohort. A further reported finding was that TCR beta sequences accurately predicted the HLA-A and HLA-B alleles for most subjects in the first cohort. Correlated functional status among segregating V segments might reflect linkage disequilibrium, but an unknown experimental factor could not be ruled out. The study gave a list of 150 to 200 TCR beta chains associated with cytomegalovirus. In an earlier analysis of some 500 of the donors, most TCR beta V segments appeared in productive rearrangements about 87% or about 30% of the time, broadly matching IMGT annotations. The classifier was reported to diagnose cytomegalovirus status with high specificity and sensitivity in both the original and validation cohorts. In vitro tests confirmed that a few of the cytomegalovirus-associated TCR beta chains recognize cytomegalovirus antigens. In a later analysis, more than 15,000 TCR beta sequences were associated with specific HLA alleles at a false discovery rate of 0.05. When HLA alleles, especially DR and DQ, strongly co-occurred, attributing TCR associations to individual alleles was difficult. Most TCR sequences were observed very rarely across donors, whereas some public TCRs were present in many individuals. According to a later analysis, parvovirus B19, influenza, CMV and Epstein-Barr virus appeared linked to several top co-occurrence clusters. Because counts were too low, about 18 rarely observed V segments, including chromosome 9 orphons, were excluded from the earlier analysis of 587 of the donors. According to a later genetic analysis, donors in an Asian-associated ancestry cluster had fewer N-insertions in productive TCRs than the approximately 700-donor mean. The authors suggested that the approach could potentially be generalized to other disease states and immunological phenotypes. V-gene and J-gene trimming of TCR beta chains was associated with a missense DCLRE1C variant in a later genetic analysis, and the association was replicated in an independent cohort. A group of highly shared sequence variants was considered likely to be a technical artifact of the sequencing pipeline. Only TCR beta chains were sequenced in this cohort, and the absence of alpha or paired-chain data limited detectable features. Compared with equally common non-associated chains, HLA-associated TCR beta chains in a later analysis were more clonally expanded and had lower generation probabilities. Some IMGT-functional V segments, including TRBV6-2 and TRBV6-3, could not be distinguished by the 87-base-pair reads and were therefore excluded.

Trimming at the junction amounts to 3 bases on V and 0 bases on J, and the germline ends lie 10 bases apart. The CDR3, cysteine through phenylalanine, is 15 amino acids long. Only the CDR3 part of the read is kept: 45 bases, read in frame from the first base. The germline V gene provides CDR1 SGHRS and CDR2 YFSETQ. In total, roughly 710 healthy bone marrow donors made up the cohort. Cohort members were all nominally healthy when sampled, although unrecorded immune exposures were likely present. The donor was CMV seronegative and belonged to the group of around 350 seronegative cohort members. Each donor provided a peripheral blood sample, and peripheral blood mononuclear cells were used for TCR beta sequencing. Genomic DNA was extracted from the blood cell samples with the Qiagen DNeasy Blood Extraction Kit.

This chain is built from TRBV5-1 and TRBJ2-1; the D segment could be TRBD1, given 5 matching bases. The TCR originated in a man between 35 and 55 years old in good health and CMV-seronegative. The specimen sequenced was PBMCs. CDR3 protein: CASSSDKSSYNEQFF. The nucleotides are TGCGCCAGCAGCTCGGACAAGAGCTCCTACAATGAGCAGTTCTTC.